This TCR beta chain was identified during a study of neurological immune-mediated disorders (dated by TCRdb to 2018 to 2020). In the study overall: Peripheral blood TCR-beta repertoires from HTLV-I-associated myelopathy (HAM/TSP) patients, multiple sclerosis patients and healthy controls were compared by UMI-based sequencing. The 85 to 110 TCR-beta libraries included longitudinal samples, technical triplicates and paired sorted CD4+ and CD8+ T-cell subsets alongside PBMC samples. The cohort was made up of 60 to 75 subjects, consisting of roughly 15 HAM/TSP patients, about 35 multiple sclerosis patients and 20 healthy controls.

cDNA synthesis used template-switch 5'RACE with a primer carrying a 10-nucleotide random unique molecular identifier tagging each TCR transcript. Every sequencing run yielded over 170 million TCR-beta sequences covering 15-18 subjects. The RNeasy kit was used for extraction of total RNA. The KAPA Real-time Library Amplification kit was used to amplify TCR-beta VDJ regions with primers for the TCR constant region and the 5'RACE anchor. Sample indexes and Illumina adaptors were added in a first PCR, and a second PCR then increased library yield. After Ampure bead purification, the TCR product of roughly 650 bp was size-selected on a 2% E-gel SizeSelection system. Before pooling, library quality was checked on a Bioanalyzer, concentration was measured with Qubit, and libraries were quantified with the Kapa Library Quantification kit. Paired-end 2 x 150 bp sequencing of the libraries was performed on an Illumina HiSeq 2500. To increase sequence diversity, roughly 24-31% phiX was spiked into each library pool. On the authors' methods: The quality-filtered reads were processed with the UMI-based MiGEC pipeline, whose error correction step removed more than 80% of the raw TCR sequences. VDJ genes were aligned to IMGT germline references, and clonotypes were defined by unique CDR3 amino acid sequence plus V-J genes. VDJtools evaluated clonal expansion, Shannon diversity and CDR3 relatedness (CalcPairwiseDistances, ClusterSamples); CLCbio workbench built phylogenetic trees. A clone was classed as expanded if it had 8 or more unique UMIs, a cutoff based on coefficient-of-variation modelling across technical triplicates. The raw public reads went through TCRdb reprocessing: fastp at Q25, MiXCR clone calling, in-frame beta chains kept. Entries that share a CDR3 protein sequence are merged under the most common genes and DNA. TCRdb assigned the V and J calls; the authors' analysis was not used. The sample table lists more than 15,000 distinct CDR3 sequences, about 15% of them with a count of one. The top ten clonotypes cover less than 9.5% of the sample.

Study-level results and caveats: Across subjects, expanded clones never shared an identical CDR3 amino acid sequence, which suggests that the TCR-beta repertoires in every group were private. TCR clonal expansion was highest in HAM/TSP patients and lowest in MS patients, with MS patients falling below even healthy controls.

TCR libraries for sorted subsets were made from 800,000 to 1,000,000 sorted CD4+ or CD8+ T cells. Peripheral blood underwent Ficoll-Hypaque density gradient centrifugation to isolate PBMCs, which were then cryopreserved in liquid nitrogen. Paired sorted CD4+ and CD8+ subsets came from healthy controls, HAM/TSP patients and MS patients. This clonotype was seen at least ten times. Its antigen remains undetermined. Base qualities were left out, and no much larger clone turns up one base away. Including cysteine and phenylalanine, the CDR3 has 15 amino acids. Only the CDR3 portion is preserved as DNA: 45 bases, with reading frame beginning at the first base. The CDR1 and CDR2 encoded by the germline V gene (reference sequence) are SEHNR and FQNEAQ. Germline trimming: 4 bases from V, 6 bases from J; junction bases outside gene matches: 8.

The receptor was isolated from a woman in her sixties or seventies with HTLV-1-associated myelopathy (HAM/TSP). Sequences were obtained from CD4+ T cells from blood. Recombination joined TRBV7-9 with TRBJ2-1, with 8 central nucleotides matching TRBD2. CDR3 reads: CASSSMAGGSNEQFF. At the DNA level, the sequence is TGTGCCAGCAGCTCTATGGCGGGAGGTTCCAATGAGCAGTTCTTC.